This TCR beta chain was observed in a study of blood T cell repertoires in COVID-19. Sequenced by immunoSEQ multiplex PCR; TCRdb stores in-frame clones only, minus some. The table has almost 95,000 clones, 87% seen once. The germline V gene has CDR1 SGHAT and CDR2 FQNNGV. The CDR3 consists of 14 residues. Trimming shortened V by 4 bases and J by 3 bases, and 12 bases separated the two germline ends. The TCR sequence derives from a woman between 55 and 75 years old with COVID-19, enrolled during active disease. The chain employs TRBV11-2 and TRBJ1-2, with no clear D. Material for sequencing was peripheral blood. CDR3 sequence reads: CASSSRLQYYGYTF. The CDR3 region has the DNA TGTGCCAGCAGCTCCAGACTGCAGTACTATGGCTACACCTTC. The variable domain in full, completed from reference TRBV11-2 and TRBJ1-2, reads EAGVAQSPRYKIIEKRQSVAFWCNPISGHATLYWYQQILGQGPKLLIQFQNNGVVDDSQLPKDRFSAERLKGVDSTLKIQPAKLEDSAVYLCASSSRLQYYGYTFGSGTRLTVV.